Listed below are T cell receptor beta chains from one sample, sequenced in a study of T cell repertoires in cytomegalovirus infection. Antigens of these TCRs are unknown. One entry per CDR3 protein, called by TCRdb with MiXCR from the reads. The table records 60,000 to 85,000 distinct CDR3 sequences, approximately 22% of them present only once. The sample comprised PBMCs, sequenced either directly or after in vitro stimulation (not recorded which). The origin of the receptors is a human donor in good health (CMV status not recorded). Some clones in this sample may be carry-over from other donors' samples. Each CDR3 is given with its conserved first and last residue. The D gene is left open where the match is weak. Clone size appears in some rows only: once, few, many, or a class for an expanded clone.

j_gene	d_gene	abundance	v_gene	CDR3nt	CDR3aa
TRBJ2-2	TRBD2	few	TRBV7-9	TGTGCCAGTGAGCGGGACGGGGAGCTGTTTTTT	CASERDGELFF
TRBJ1-2	.	.	TRBV27	TGTGCCAGCAGCCCCGGTAGGGCCTATGGCTACACCTTC	CASSPGRAYGYTF
TRBJ2-3	TRBD2	many	TRBV7-2	TGTGCCAGCAGCCCCCAAGGGACTAGCGGGAATAACGCAGATACGCAGTATTTT	CASSPQGTSGNNADTQYF
TRBJ1-1	.	.	TRBV4-1	TGCGCCAGCAGCCAAGATTCTTTACTCACTGAAGCTTTCTTT	CASSQDSLLTEAFF
TRBJ2-1	.	.	TRBV7-2	TGTGCCAGCAGGGGGGCTGGAAATGAGCAGTTCTTC	CASRGAGNEQFF
TRBJ1-1	.	.	TRBV6-5	TGTGCCAGCAGTGGATCGACCGGCCACACTGAAGCTTTCTTT	CASSGSTGHTEAFF
TRBJ2-1	TRBD2	few	TRBV7-3	TGTGCCAGCAGCTACGAAGGGACTAGCGGGAGGGTTGAGCAGTTCTTC	CASSYEGTSGRVEQFF
TRBJ1-1	.	few	TRBV7-6	TGTGCCAGCAGCTCAGCAACAGAGAACACTGAAGCTTTCTTT	CASSSATENTEAFF
TRBJ2-1	.	few	TRBV7-9	TGTGCCAGCAGCGAAGGGTTGACTAGTTTGGACAATGAGCAGTTCTTC	CASSEGLTSLDNEQFF
TRBJ1-5	.	many	TRBV7-6	TGTGCCAGCAGCTTAGCAGCGGGGGTTGGCAATCAGCCCCAGCATTTT	CASSLAAGVGNQPQHF
TRBJ2-1	.	many	TRBV7-2	TGTGCCAGCAGCCTCTTACACGGGAGTGAGCAGTTCTTC	CASSLLHGSEQFF